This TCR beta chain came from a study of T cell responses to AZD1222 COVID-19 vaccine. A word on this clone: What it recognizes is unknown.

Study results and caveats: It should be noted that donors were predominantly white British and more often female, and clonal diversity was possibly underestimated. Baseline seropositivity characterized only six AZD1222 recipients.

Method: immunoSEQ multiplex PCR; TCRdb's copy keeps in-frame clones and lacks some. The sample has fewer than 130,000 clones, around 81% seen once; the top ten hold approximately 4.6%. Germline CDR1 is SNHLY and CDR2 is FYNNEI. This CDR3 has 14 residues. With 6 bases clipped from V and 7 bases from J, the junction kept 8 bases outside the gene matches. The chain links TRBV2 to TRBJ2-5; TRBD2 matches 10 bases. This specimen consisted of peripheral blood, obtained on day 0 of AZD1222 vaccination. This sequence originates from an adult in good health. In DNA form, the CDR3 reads TGTGCCAGCAGACTAGCGGGAACCTCGGGGACCCAGTACTTC. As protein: CASRLAGTSGTQYF. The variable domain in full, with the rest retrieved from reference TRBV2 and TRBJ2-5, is EPEVTQTPSHQVTQMGQEVILRCVPISNHLYFYWYRQILGQKVEFLVSFYNNEISEKSEIFDDQFSVERPDGSNFTLKIRSTKLEDSAMYFCASRLAGTSGTQYFGPGTRLLVL.